This TCR beta chain appears in the sequencing data of a study of cytomegalovirus exposure and HLA in healthy donors. The CDR3 has 11 amino acids. Trimming left V 5 bases short and J 4 bases short, with 8 bases between. CDR1 is SQVTM and CDR2 is ANQGSEA in the germline V gene. General study points: There were some public TCRs occurring in many donors, but most TCR sequences were rare. Most subjects had HLA-A and HLA-B alleles reportedly predicted accurately by TCR beta sequences.

The PCR was carried out with 60 Vbeta primers and 13 Jbeta primers. Some clones are missing from TCRdb's copy, which holds only in-frame ones; the method was immunoSEQ multiplex PCR. This sample yields 200,000 or so clones, of which 78% are seen a single time; around 6.1% belongs to the top ten. Notes on this clone: What it binds is unknown.

This TCR came from a woman aged 25 to 39 in good health and CMV-seropositive. Sequencing was carried out using PBMCs. The chain is built from TRBV29-1 and TRBJ2-5; TRBD2 might be the D (5 bases). CDR3 sequence (DNA): TGCAGCGTTCGGGAAGGAGAGACCCAGTACTTC. This sequence encodes CSVREGETQYF. The full variable domain, in which reference TRBV29-1 and TRBJ2-5 provide the parts outside the CDR3, is SAVISQKPSRDICQRGTSLTIQCQVDSQVTMMFWYRQQPGQSLTLIATANQGSEATYESGFVIDKFPISRPNLTFSTLTVSNMSPEDSSIYLCSVREGETQYFGPGTRLLVL.